Listed below are T cell receptor beta chains from one sample, sequenced in a study of technical replicates of blood from several donors. Data came from immunoSEQ multiplex PCR; TCRdb stores just in-frame clones and leaves some out. The data hold tens of thousands of clones, with 96% observed a single time. Sequenced: T cells isolated from PBMCs. These receptors were collected from a human donor in good health. Both conserved end residues are part of each CDR3. A D gene is named only where the DNA matches it firmly. A clone size is listed for some rows: how often the clone was seen (once, few, many), or a class if it is expanded.

TRBV18,TRBD1,.,TRBJ1-1,TGTGCCAGCTCCTCCGGGACAGGGAGTTTAGGCACTGAAGCTTTCTTT,CASSSGTGSLGTEAFF
TRBV7-3,.,.,TRBJ1-1,TGTGCCAGCAGCCCGCAGGGTATGGACACTGAAGCTTTCTTT,CASSPQGMDTEAFF
TRBV9,.,few,TRBJ1-1,TGTGCCAGCAGCGTAGAGGGGAAGAACACTGAAGCTTTCTTT,CASSVEGKNTEAFF
TRBV28,.,once,TRBJ2-2,TGTGCCAGCAGACAGGTTAACACCGGGGAGCTGTTTTTT,CASRQVNTGELFF
TRBV19,.,.,TRBJ1-2,TGTGCCAGTAGTAGCGGGGACGGCTACACCTTC,CASSSGDGYTF
TRBV4-1,.,.,TRBJ1-2,TGCGCCAGCAGCCAAAAACAGGGAATCTATGGCTACACCTTC,CASSQKQGIYGYTF
TRBV28,.,.,TRBJ2-2,TGTGCCAGCAGGGGGAGCAGGGGTAATGGCGGGGAGCTGTTTTTT,CASRGSRGNGGELFF
TRBV12-5,TRBD2,.,TRBJ2-2,TGTGCTAGTGGTTTGGTACGTCGGCTAGCGGGAGTCCCCGACGTCACCGGGGAGCTGTTTTTT,CASGLVRRLAGVPDVTGELFF
TRBV19,TRBD1,few,TRBJ1-1,TGTGCCAGTAGAACAGGGGATACTGAAGCTTTCTTT,CASRTGDTEAFF
TRBV4-3,TRBD1,.,TRBJ1-1,TGCGCCAGCAGCCAAGCTAGGGACAGGGAATTCACTGAAGCTTTCTTT,CASSQARDREFTEAFF
TRBV11-3,TRBD2,.,TRBJ2-6,TGTGCCAGCAGCTTTGGGGGGGCTGGGGCCAACGTCCTGACTTTC,CASSFGGAGANVLTF
TRBV4-2,.,.,TRBJ2-1,TGTGCCAGCAGCCAAGTAGACAATGAGCAGTTCTTC,CASSQVDNEQFF
TRBV5-4,.,once,TRBJ2-3,TGTGCCAGCAGCTTGGCCAGAGCGAATACGCAGTATTTT,CASSLARANTQYF
TRBV5-4,TRBD2,.,TRBJ2-2,TGTGCCACGACTAGCGGGAGGGACACCGGGGAGCTGTTTTTT,CATTSGRDTGELFF
TRBV5-4,TRBD1,.,TRBJ2-7,TGTGCCAGCAGCCCTACCGGGACAGCTTTTTCCTACGAGCAGTACTTC,CASSPTGTAFSYEQYF
TRBV18,.,.,TRBJ2-7,TGTGCCAGCTCACCAGCGGGACTGCATGACTACGAGCAGTACTTC,CASSPAGLHDYEQYF
TRBV5-1,.,once,TRBJ2-7,TGCGCCAGCAGCTTGGACGGCTACGAGCAGTACTTC,CASSLDGYEQYF
TRBV9,TRBD2,.,TRBJ2-1,TGTGCCAGCAGCGCGTCGGGGACTAGCGGGCCCTACAATGAGCAGTTCTTC,CASSASGTSGPYNEQFF
TRBV7-8,TRBD2,.,TRBJ2-7,TGTGCCAGCAGCTTAAGAATACTAGCGGGAAACGAGCAGTACTTC,CASSLRILAGNEQYF
TRBV6-6,.,.,TRBJ2-3,TGTGCCGGTCGGGGGCAGGGGGGAGATACGCAGTATTTT,CAGRGQGGDTQYF
TRBV4-1,TRBD1,.,TRBJ1-3,TGCGCCAGCAGCCAAGTAATAGTTGGGACAGGGGCTCAACCTGGAAACACCATATATTTT,CASSQVIVGTGAQPGNTIYF
TRBV27,TRBD1,once,TRBJ2-3,TGTGCCAGCACCGGGACAGGGAGAATCACAGATACGCAGTATTTT,CASTGTGRITDTQYF
TRBV29-1,.,.,TRBJ2-7,TGCAGCGTTGATTCGGACTCTTCCTACGAGCAGTACTTC,CSVDSDSSYEQYF
TRBV7-9,TRBD2,.,TRBJ2-7,TGTGCCAGCAGCTTTCTAGCGGGTCCCTACGAGCAGTACTTC,CASSFLAGPYEQYF
TRBV7-3,.,.,TRBJ1-1,TGTGCCAGCAGCTTAGGGGCGCGGGGCACTGAAGCTTTCTTT,CASSLGARGTEAFF
TRBV5-6,TRBD1,.,TRBJ2-3,TGTGCCAGCAGACGCCGGGACAGGGGATCGGAGGATACGCAGTATTTT,CASRRRDRGSEDTQYF
TRBV11-3,TRBD1,.,TRBJ1-2,TGTGCCAGCAGCCTCGGGACAGGGAATGGCTACACCTTC,CASSLGTGNGYTF
TRBV14,TRBD2,.,TRBJ2-1,TGTGCCAGCAGCCATGGCGGGAGAGTGGAGTATGAGCAGTTCTTC,CASSHGGRVEYEQFF
TRBV2,.,.,TRBJ1-1,TGTGCCAGCAGGGGGCAGGGGAACACTGAAGCTTTCTTT,CASRGQGNTEAFF
TRBV10-3,.,.,TRBJ1-3,TGTGCCACCCAATTCCCGCCTAGCGGTACTGGAAACACCATATATTTT,CATQFPPSGTGNTIYF
TRBV9,.,.,TRBJ2-2,TGTGCCAGCAGCGTTGAAGGGGTGAACACCGGGGAGCTGTTTTTT,CASSVEGVNTGELFF
TRBV7-9,.,.,TRBJ2-5,TGTGCCAGCAGCGACCGGCGGAAGGTAGAGACCCAGTACTTC,CASSDRRKVETQYF
TRBV7-6,TRBD1,.,TRBJ1-5,TGTGCCAGCAGCCAAGGACAGGGAGGGAATCAGCCCCAGCATTTT,CASSQGQGGNQPQHF
TRBV19,TRBD2,.,TRBJ2-7,TGTGCCAGTAGCCAGACTAGCTTGTTCTACGAGCAGTACTTC,CASSQTSLFYEQYF
TRBV28,TRBD2,.,TRBJ2-7,TGTGCCAGCACCACCCTTAGCGGGATCTCCTACGAGCAGTACTTC,CASTTLSGISYEQYF
TRBV9,TRBD2,.,TRBJ2-1,TGTGCCAGCAGCGTAGGGTTAGCGGGAATAAATGAGCAGTTCTTC,CASSVGLAGINEQFF
TRBV9,TRBD1,.,TRBJ2-7,TGTGCCAGCAGCGGATCCGGGACAGGTAGACCCACGCACTACGAGCAGTACTTC,CASSGSGTGRPTHYEQYF
TRBV6-1,TRBD2,.,TRBJ2-1,TGTGCCACCCCGATGGGGCGGGAGAGAAACAATGAGCAGTTCTTC,CATPMGRERNNEQFF
TRBV11-2,TRBD2,.,TRBJ2-1,TGTGCCAGCAGCTTGTTAACCGGGGGGAATGAGCAGTTCTTC,CASSLLTGGNEQFF
TRBV19,TRBD2,.,TRBJ2-7,TGTGCCAGTAGTTGGACTAGCGGGTTGCCCTACGAGCAGTACTTC,CASSWTSGLPYEQYF
TRBV15,.,.,TRBJ2-5,TGTGCCACCAGCAGAGGAGGAGGCCAAGAGACCCAGTACTTC,CATSRGGGQETQYF
TRBV27,TRBD2,.,TRBJ2-2,TGTGCCAGCACTCTGGGAGGGGTCACCGGGGAGCTGTTTTTT,CASTLGGVTGELFF
TRBV7-2,.,.,TRBJ1-2,TGTGCCAGCAGCTTGACAGAGAACCTAAGCTACACCTTC,CASSLTENLSYTF
TRBV10-1,TRBD2,.,TRBJ2-7,TGCGCCAGCAGCCCCAGCGGGAGGGACTACGAGCAGTACTTC,CASSPSGRDYEQYF
TRBV13,.,.,TRBJ1-2,TGTGCCAGCAGCTTGGGCCCCAGGATTAACTATGGCTACACCTTC,CASSLGPRINYGYTF
TRBV5-1,TRBD1,.,TRBJ2-7,TGCGCCAGCAGCTTGACAGGGGGCCATCTCGAGCAGTACTTC,CASSLTGGHLEQYF
TRBV7-2,.,.,TRBJ1-1,TGTGCCAGCAGCTTATCAGGGGCCACTGAAGCTTTCTTT,CASSLSGATEAFF
TRBV5-4,.,.,TRBJ1-1,TGTGCCAGCAGCCCCGCCCCCCCGGACATGAACACTGAAGCTTTCTTT,CASSPAPPDMNTEAFF
TRBV9,TRBD1,.,TRBJ1-1,TGTGCCAGCAGAAAGACAGGGGATACTGAAGCTTTCTTT,CASRKTGDTEAFF
TRBV14,TRBD1,.,TRBJ2-7,TGTGCCAGCAGCCCTTGGACAGGGGATACCGAGCAGTACTTC,CASSPWTGDTEQYF
TRBV2,TRBD1,.,TRBJ1-1,TGTGCCAGCAGATCCGGGACAGGGGGAGCTTTCTTT,CASRSGTGGAFF
TRBV13,.,.,TRBJ2-3,TGTGCCAGCAGCTTAGTAGCTTTCGCAGATACGCAGTATTTT,CASSLVAFADTQYF
TRBV6-5,TRBD1,.,TRBJ1-2,TGTGCCAGCAGCGACAGGGATCTCCTATATGGCTACACCTTC,CASSDRDLLYGYTF
TRBV6-1,TRBD2,.,TRBJ2-7,TGTGCCAGCAGTGATCCGGGACTAGCGGGAGGCTTTTCCTACGAGCAGTACTTC,CASSDPGLAGGFSYEQYF